Listed below are T cell receptor beta chains from one sample, sequenced in a study of blood T cells in healthy people across ages. TCRdb recomputed calls from the 5' RACE reads with MiXCR, one row per CDR3 protein. This table has about 1.6 million distinct CDR3 sequences, 30% to 40% appearing once. Sequencing input: blood. Receptors originate from a woman younger than 45 in good health. Each CDR3 is given without its conserved first and last residue. The D gene is left open where the match is weak. The listing skips clone size in some rows; elsewhere it reads once, few, many or a size class.

j_call | clone_size | v_call | d_call | cdr3_aa
TRBJ2-1 | NA | TRBV7-9 | TRBD1 | ASSFSRGTGVNEQF
TRBJ2-1 | few | TRBV7-6 | NA | ASSLGAKWGSRYNERF
TRBJ2-7 | few | TRBV4-2 | TRBD1 | ASSQDQDRGPHEQY
TRBJ2-1 | NA | TRBV2 | TRBD2 | ASSEAKGGGRTNEQF
TRBJ2-7 | many | TRBV10-3 | TRBD1 | AISGDRGRNEQY
TRBJ2-5 | many | TRBV28 | TRBD1 | ASRITTGSEY
TRBJ2-3 | few | TRBV4-1 | NA | ASSLPETELSGSTDTQY
TRBJ1-2 | NA | TRBV20-1 | NA | SAKNRVWGYT
TRBJ1-2 | NA | TRBV2 | NA | ASKGKNYGYT
TRBJ2-7 | NA | TRBV7-2 | NA | ASSLVVPRDEQY
TRBJ2-7 | NA | TRBV20-1 | NA | SARDPGSPNYEQY
TRBJ1-2 | few | TRBV6-1 | NA | ASSERGVPVLDYGYT
TRBJ2-5 | NA | TRBV6-1 | TRBD2 | ASSESSGVVGETQY
TRBJ2-3 | NA | TRBV20-1 | NA | SARLAIVSTDTQY